A selection of T cell receptor beta chains follows, all from one sample in a study of early stage breast cancer tumors. Assay used: immunoSEQ multiplex PCR; TCRdb lists only in-frame clones, some missing. The data hold 51,000 or so clones, with roughly 84% observed a single time. Input material: blood. Source of these receptors: a person aged 50-59 years with breast cancer. Both conserved end residues are part of each CDR3. The order of the fields is D gene, V gene, J gene, clone size, CDR3 DNA, CDR3 protein. The D gene is left open where the match is weak. The size entry is marked missing in some rows and otherwise reads once, few, many or a size class.

d_gene: .; v_gene: TRBV6-5; j_gene: TRBJ1-2; abundance: .; CDR3nt: TGTGCCAGCAGTTACTCTGAGGGCGGCTACACCTTC; CDR3aa: CASSYSEGGYTF
d_gene: TRBD1; v_gene: TRBV19; j_gene: TRBJ2-1; abundance: .; CDR3nt: TGTGCCAGTAGGGAAGGGGGCGCATTGGGTGAGCAGTTCTTC; CDR3aa: CASREGGALGEQFF
d_gene: TRBD2; v_gene: TRBV7-2; j_gene: TRBJ2-3; abundance: once; CDR3nt: TGTGCCAGCAGCTCGCAGGGACTAGCGGTGGCTGATACGCAGTATTTT; CDR3aa: CASSSQGLAVADTQYF
d_gene: TRBD2; v_gene: TRBV6-5; j_gene: TRBJ2-3; abundance: few; CDR3nt: TGTGCCAGCAGTTACAGCGGGAGGGCTGGAGCGGATACGCAGTATTTT; CDR3aa: CASSYSGRAGADTQYF
d_gene: .; v_gene: TRBV7-2; j_gene: TRBJ2-2; abundance: .; CDR3nt: TGTGCCAGCAGCTTATTCTCCGGGGAGCTGTTTTTT; CDR3aa: CASSLFSGELFF
d_gene: .; v_gene: TRBV5-1; j_gene: TRBJ1-2; abundance: .; CDR3nt: TGCGCCAGCAGCCCCCCTGGGTATGGCTACACCTTC; CDR3aa: CASSPPGYGYTF
d_gene: .; v_gene: TRBV7-2; j_gene: TRBJ2-1; abundance: .; CDR3nt: TGTGCCAGCAGCTACCGGGACTCCTCCTACAATGAGCAGTTCTTC; CDR3aa: CASSYRDSSYNEQFF
d_gene: TRBD1; v_gene: TRBV18; j_gene: TRBJ1-2; abundance: once; CDR3nt: TGTGCCAGCTCAAGCACAGGGGAGAGCGATGGCTACACCTTC; CDR3aa: CASSSTGESDGYTF
d_gene: TRBD2; v_gene: TRBV10-3; j_gene: TRBJ2-3; abundance: .; CDR3nt: TGTGCCATCAGTGAGTCGAGCAGCGGGATATCTGGAAATACGCAGTATTTT; CDR3aa: CAISESSSGISGNTQYF
d_gene: TRBD2; v_gene: TRBV29-1; j_gene: TRBJ2-7; abundance: .; CDR3nt: TGCAGCGTAGCTACGACTAGCCCCGGGTTAGAGCAGTACTTC; CDR3aa: CSVATTSPGLEQYF
d_gene: .; v_gene: TRBV18; j_gene: TRBJ2-7; abundance: .; CDR3nt: TGTGCCAGCTCACCTCAGGGATCAGGCTTCTACGAGCAGTACTTC; CDR3aa: CASSPQGSGFYEQYF
d_gene: .; v_gene: TRBV28; j_gene: TRBJ2-3; abundance: .; CDR3nt: TGTGCCAGCAGTACCACCAGCACAGATACGCAGTATTTT; CDR3aa: CASSTTSTDTQYF
d_gene: TRBD2; v_gene: TRBV6-1; j_gene: TRBJ2-7; abundance: .; CDR3nt: TGTGCCAGCAGTGAGGGGGGGTGGACTAGCGGGATTTACGAGCAGTACTTC; CDR3aa: CASSEGGWTSGIYEQYF
d_gene: .; v_gene: TRBV18; j_gene: TRBJ2-7; abundance: .; CDR3nt: TGTGCCAGCTCAAAAGAAGGGGGGTCGGGGAGCACATACTACGAGCAGTACTTC; CDR3aa: CASSKEGGSGSTYYEQYF
d_gene: .; v_gene: TRBV29-1; j_gene: TRBJ1-1; abundance: .; CDR3nt: TGCAGCGTTGTCTGGCAAAGGGAGGCTTTCTTT; CDR3aa: CSVVWQREAFF
d_gene: .; v_gene: TRBV10-2; j_gene: TRBJ1-1; abundance: .; CDR3nt: TGCGCCAGCAGTGGTAAAGAGGGAACTGAAGCTTTCTTT; CDR3aa: CASSGKEGTEAFF
d_gene: TRBD2; v_gene: TRBV7-2; j_gene: TRBJ2-5; abundance: .; CDR3nt: TGTGCCAGCAGCTTAATCTTCGCTAGCGGGGAAGAGACCCAGTACTTC; CDR3aa: CASSLIFASGEETQYF
d_gene: .; v_gene: TRBV23-1; j_gene: TRBJ1-2; abundance: few; CDR3nt: TGCGCCAGCAGGGGACCTGGCTACACCTTC; CDR3aa: CASRGPGYTF
d_gene: .; v_gene: TRBV27; j_gene: TRBJ1-1; abundance: few; CDR3nt: TGTGCCAGCAGTTTAGTGCCGAACACTGAAGCTTTCTTT; CDR3aa: CASSLVPNTEAFF
d_gene: TRBD2; v_gene: TRBV19; j_gene: TRBJ2-3; abundance: .; CDR3nt: TGTGCCAGTAGTCTCCCGGAAGCGGGGCCTTATACGCAGTATTTT; CDR3aa: CASSLPEAGPYTQYF
d_gene: TRBD1; v_gene: TRBV6-6; j_gene: TRBJ2-7; abundance: .; CDR3nt: TGTGCCAGCAGTTCCCGGGACAGGTCTTACGAGCAGTACTTC; CDR3aa: CASSSRDRSYEQYF
d_gene: TRBD2; v_gene: TRBV28; j_gene: TRBJ2-3; abundance: .; CDR3nt: TGTGCCACCCGGGGGGGCTCCGGGCTCCGGGAAACAGATACGCAGTATTTT; CDR3aa: CATRGGSGLRETDTQYF
d_gene: .; v_gene: TRBV2; j_gene: TRBJ2-7; abundance: .; CDR3nt: TGTGCCAGCAGGGGGCAGGGGTACGAGCAGTACTTC; CDR3aa: CASRGQGYEQYF
d_gene: .; v_gene: TRBV4-1; j_gene: TRBJ2-4; abundance: .; CDR3nt: TGCGCCAGCAGCCAAGAGCCGGGGATGACCAAAAACATTCAGTACTTC; CDR3aa: CASSQEPGMTKNIQYF
d_gene: TRBD2; v_gene: TRBV5-4; j_gene: TRBJ2-1; abundance: .; CDR3nt: TGTGCCAGCAGCTTTTTAGCGGGAGGGAATGAGCAGTTCTTC; CDR3aa: CASSFLAGGNEQFF
d_gene: TRBD1; v_gene: TRBV5-1; j_gene: TRBJ1-3; abundance: .; CDR3nt: TGCGCCAGCAGCTCCGGACAGGGCTGGGACACCATATATTTT; CDR3aa: CASSSGQGWDTIYF
d_gene: .; v_gene: TRBV5-6; j_gene: TRBJ2-7; abundance: .; CDR3nt: TGTGCCAGCAGCTTAGGAGAGGCCACAGGACTTCGAAACGAGCAGTACTTC; CDR3aa: CASSLGEATGLRNEQYF
d_gene: TRBD1; v_gene: TRBV19; j_gene: TRBJ1-1; abundance: .; CDR3nt: TGTGCCAGTAGTACTAGGACAGGGGTCGGGAACACTGAAGCTTTCTTT; CDR3aa: CASSTRTGVGNTEAFF
d_gene: .; v_gene: TRBV28; j_gene: TRBJ1-6; abundance: .; CDR3nt: TGTGCCAGCAGTAACACACAGCTACCATCTCTCGACTTT; CDR3aa: CASSNTQLPSLDF
d_gene: .; v_gene: TRBV10-3; j_gene: TRBJ1-2; abundance: few; CDR3nt: TGTGCCATCAGTGATTTTGGGTTGGGTTATGGCTACACCTTC; CDR3aa: CAISDFGLGYGYTF
d_gene: .; v_gene: TRBV13; j_gene: TRBJ2-3; abundance: .; CDR3nt: TGTGCCAGCAGCCCCCTCGGTAGGATAAGGTCGGATACGCAGTATTTT; CDR3aa: CASSPLGRIRSDTQYF
d_gene: .; v_gene: TRBV7-3; j_gene: TRBJ2-7; abundance: .; CDR3nt: TGTGCCAGCAGCCCCGGGACGCAGGGCTACGAGCAGTACTTC; CDR3aa: CASSPGTQGYEQYF
d_gene: .; v_gene: TRBV5-4; j_gene: TRBJ1-2; abundance: .; CDR3nt: TGTGCCAGCGGACACTACTATGGCTACACCTTC; CDR3aa: CASGHYYGYTF
d_gene: TRBD1; v_gene: TRBV5-1; j_gene: TRBJ1-4; abundance: .; CDR3nt: TGCGCCAGCAGCTTGGCTGGACAGGGGGCGGGTGAAAAACTGTTTTTT; CDR3aa: CASSLAGQGAGEKLFF
d_gene: .; v_gene: TRBV10-2; j_gene: TRBJ1-2; abundance: .; CDR3nt: TGCGCCAGCAGGCGAACGGACTATGGCTACACCTTC; CDR3aa: CASRRTDYGYTF
d_gene: TRBD1; v_gene: TRBV6-6; j_gene: TRBJ1-1; abundance: .; CDR3nt: TGTGCCAGCGAGGTCGGACAGGGTAACCCTGAAGCTTTCTTT; CDR3aa: CASEVGQGNPEAFF
d_gene: .; v_gene: TRBV19; j_gene: TRBJ2-2; abundance: few; CDR3nt: TGTGCCAGTAGTATAGGGAGGGCCTCCGGGGAGCTGTTTTTT; CDR3aa: CASSIGRASGELFF
d_gene: TRBD2; v_gene: TRBV19; j_gene: TRBJ2-5; abundance: .; CDR3nt: TGTGCCAGTAGTCGGACTAGCGGGACAAAGACCCAGTACTTC; CDR3aa: CASSRTSGTKTQYF
d_gene: .; v_gene: TRBV5-5; j_gene: TRBJ1-1; abundance: .; CDR3nt: TGTGCCAGCAGCTTTTCCGAGGGGACTGAAGCTTTCTTT; CDR3aa: CASSFSEGTEAFF
d_gene: .; v_gene: TRBV5-1; j_gene: TRBJ1-3; abundance: .; CDR3nt: TGCGCCAGCAGCTTGGTACAGGGATCTGGAAACACCATATATTTT; CDR3aa: CASSLVQGSGNTIYF
d_gene: .; v_gene: TRBV29-1; j_gene: TRBJ2-5; abundance: .; CDR3nt: TGCAGCGTTGGGGCACAGGCGGGGGAGACCCAGTACTTC; CDR3aa: CSVGAQAGETQYF
d_gene: .; v_gene: TRBV5-5; j_gene: TRBJ1-5; abundance: .; CDR3nt: TGTGCCAGCAGCTTGGGAGTAGATCAGCCCCAGCATTTT; CDR3aa: CASSLGVDQPQHF
d_gene: TRBD2; v_gene: TRBV9; j_gene: TRBJ2-1; abundance: .; CDR3nt: TGTGCCAGCAGCGGAACCGGGACTAGCGGGTTCAATGAGCAGTTCTTC; CDR3aa: CASSGTGTSGFNEQFF
d_gene: TRBD2; v_gene: TRBV4-2; j_gene: TRBJ2-1; abundance: .; CDR3nt: TGTGCCAGCAGCCAAGATGGACTAGCGGGGGGGCCTTTGTTCTTC; CDR3aa: CASSQDGLAGGPLFF
d_gene: TRBD1; v_gene: TRBV18; j_gene: TRBJ2-5; abundance: .; CDR3nt: TGTGCCAGCTCGGACAGGGGAGCAGAGGAGACCCAGTACTTC; CDR3aa: CASSDRGAEETQYF
d_gene: TRBD1; v_gene: TRBV5-6; j_gene: TRBJ2-4; abundance: .; CDR3nt: TGTGCCAGCAGCTCACGGGTGACAGGGGGCGCGGGCAAAAACATTCAGTACTTC; CDR3aa: CASSSRVTGGAGKNIQYF
d_gene: TRBD2; v_gene: TRBV7-2; j_gene: TRBJ2-3; abundance: .; CDR3nt: TGTGCCAGCAGCTTAGGAGCGGGGGAAGATACGCAGTATTTT; CDR3aa: CASSLGAGEDTQYF
d_gene: .; v_gene: TRBV19; j_gene: TRBJ1-1; abundance: .; CDR3nt: TGTGCCAGTAGCCCGGAAAAGAACACTGAAGCTTTCTTT; CDR3aa: CASSPEKNTEAFF